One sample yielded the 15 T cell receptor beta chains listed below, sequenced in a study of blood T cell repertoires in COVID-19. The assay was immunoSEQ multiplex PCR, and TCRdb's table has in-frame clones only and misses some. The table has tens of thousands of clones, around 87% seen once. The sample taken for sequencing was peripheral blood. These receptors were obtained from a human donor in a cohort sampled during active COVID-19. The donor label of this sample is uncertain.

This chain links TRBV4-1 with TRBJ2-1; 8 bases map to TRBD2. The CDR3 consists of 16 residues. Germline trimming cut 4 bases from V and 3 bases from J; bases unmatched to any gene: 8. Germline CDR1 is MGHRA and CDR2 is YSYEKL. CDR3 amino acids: CASSLQPGTSYNEQFF. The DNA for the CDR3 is TGCGCCAGCAGCCTCCAACCCGGGACTAGCTACAATGAGCAGTTCTTC.

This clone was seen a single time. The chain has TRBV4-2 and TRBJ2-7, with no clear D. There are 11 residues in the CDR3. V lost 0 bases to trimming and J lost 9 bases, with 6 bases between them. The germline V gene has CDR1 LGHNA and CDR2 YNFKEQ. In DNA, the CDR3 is TGTGCCAGCAGCCAAGAGGGCCCGCAGTACTTC. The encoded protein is CASSQEGPQYF.

This CDR3 is CASSPQRGRNTGELFF. CDR3 nucleotides: TGCGCCAGCAGCCCCCAGCGGGGGAGGAACACCGGGGAGCTGTTTTTT. V is TRBV5-1 and J is TRBJ2-2; 8 bases match TRBD2. Germline loops: CDR1 SGHRS, CDR2 YFSETQ. Trimming took 4 bases from V and 1 from J; bases not matched to a gene: 6. CDR3 length equals 16 residues.

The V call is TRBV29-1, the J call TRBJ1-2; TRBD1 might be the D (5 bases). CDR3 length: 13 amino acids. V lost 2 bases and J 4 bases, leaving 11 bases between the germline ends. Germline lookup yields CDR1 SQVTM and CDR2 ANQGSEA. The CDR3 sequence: CSVESGHIYGYTF. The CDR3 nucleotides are TGCAGCGTTGAATCCGGACATATCTATGGCTACACCTTC.

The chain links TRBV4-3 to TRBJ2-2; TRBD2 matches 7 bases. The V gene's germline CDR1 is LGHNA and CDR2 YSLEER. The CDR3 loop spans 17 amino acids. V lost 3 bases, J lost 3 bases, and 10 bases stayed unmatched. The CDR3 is CASSHRSGGWDTGELFF. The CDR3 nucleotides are TGCGCCAGCAGCCACCGATCGGGGGGATGGGACACCGGGGAGCTGTTTTTT.

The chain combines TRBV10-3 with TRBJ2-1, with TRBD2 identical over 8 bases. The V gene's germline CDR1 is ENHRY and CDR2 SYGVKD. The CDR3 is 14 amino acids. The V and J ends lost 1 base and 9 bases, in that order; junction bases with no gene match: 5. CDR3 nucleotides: TGTGCCATCAGTGAGTTTGGGACTAGTAGTGAGCAGTTCTTC. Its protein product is CAISEFGTSSEQFF.

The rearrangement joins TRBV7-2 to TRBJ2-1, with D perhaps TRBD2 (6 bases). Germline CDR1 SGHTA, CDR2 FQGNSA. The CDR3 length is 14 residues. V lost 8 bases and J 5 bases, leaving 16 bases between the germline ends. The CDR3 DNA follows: TGTGCCAGCCATCCAGCTAGCGTAAACAATGAGCAGTTCTTC. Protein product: CASHPASVNNEQFF.

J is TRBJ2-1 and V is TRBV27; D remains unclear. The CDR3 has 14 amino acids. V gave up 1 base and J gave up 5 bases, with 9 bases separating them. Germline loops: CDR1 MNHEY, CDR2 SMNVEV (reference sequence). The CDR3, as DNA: TGTGCCAGCAGTTTATTGCGCGGCAACAATGAGCAGTTCTTC. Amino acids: CASSLLRGNNEQFF.

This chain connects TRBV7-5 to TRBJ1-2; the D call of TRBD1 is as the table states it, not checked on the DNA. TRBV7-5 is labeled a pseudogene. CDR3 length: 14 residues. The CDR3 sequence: CARSDTDQGYGYTF. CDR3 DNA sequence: TGTGCCAGAAGCGACACCGATCAGGGTTATGGCTACACCTTC.

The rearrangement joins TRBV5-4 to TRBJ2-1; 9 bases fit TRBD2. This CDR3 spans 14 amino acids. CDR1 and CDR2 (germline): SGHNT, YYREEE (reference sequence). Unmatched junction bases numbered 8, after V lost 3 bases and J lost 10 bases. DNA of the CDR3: TGTGCCAGCAGCTCTGCGGGGGGGCCCAACGAGCAGTTCTTC. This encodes CASSSAGGPNEQFF.

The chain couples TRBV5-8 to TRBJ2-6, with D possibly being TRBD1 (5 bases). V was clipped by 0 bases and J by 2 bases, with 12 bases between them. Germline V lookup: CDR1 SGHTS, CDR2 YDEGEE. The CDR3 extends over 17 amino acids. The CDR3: CASSLDQGHTGANVLTF. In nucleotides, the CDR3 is TGTGCCAGCAGCTTGGACCAGGGTCACACTGGGGCCAACGTCCTGACTTTC.

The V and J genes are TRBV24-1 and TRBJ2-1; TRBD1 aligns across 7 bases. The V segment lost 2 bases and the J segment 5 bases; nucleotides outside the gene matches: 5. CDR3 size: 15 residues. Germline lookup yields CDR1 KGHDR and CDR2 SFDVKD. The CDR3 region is CATSDSGTAHNEQFF. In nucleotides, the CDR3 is TGTGCCACCAGTGATTCTGGGACAGCTCACAATGAGCAGTTCTTC.

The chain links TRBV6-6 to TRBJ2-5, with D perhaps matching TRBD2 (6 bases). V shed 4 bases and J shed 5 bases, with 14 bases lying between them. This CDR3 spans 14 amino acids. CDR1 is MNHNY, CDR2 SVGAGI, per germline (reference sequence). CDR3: CASSSRWEVETQYF. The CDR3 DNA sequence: TGTGCCAGCAGTTCCCGGTGGGAGGTGGAGACCCAGTACTTC.

The CDR3 region is CASSEALYTF. CDR3 DNA sequence: TGTGCCAGCAGTGAAGCCCTCTACACCTTC. The rearrangement joins TRBV2 to TRBJ1-2, with D uncertain. V lost 0 bases to trimming and J lost 10 bases, with 3 bases between them. This CDR3 contains 10 residues. Germline assignment: CDR1 SNHLY and CDR2 FYNNEI.

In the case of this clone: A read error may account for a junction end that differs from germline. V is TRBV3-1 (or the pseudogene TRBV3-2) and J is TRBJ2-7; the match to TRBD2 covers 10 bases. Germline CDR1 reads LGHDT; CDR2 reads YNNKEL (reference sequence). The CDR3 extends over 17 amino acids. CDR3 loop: CASNQGLSGGDFYEQYF. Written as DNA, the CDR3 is TGTGCCAGCAACCAAGGGTTGAGCGGGGGGGACTTCTACGAGCAGTACTTC.